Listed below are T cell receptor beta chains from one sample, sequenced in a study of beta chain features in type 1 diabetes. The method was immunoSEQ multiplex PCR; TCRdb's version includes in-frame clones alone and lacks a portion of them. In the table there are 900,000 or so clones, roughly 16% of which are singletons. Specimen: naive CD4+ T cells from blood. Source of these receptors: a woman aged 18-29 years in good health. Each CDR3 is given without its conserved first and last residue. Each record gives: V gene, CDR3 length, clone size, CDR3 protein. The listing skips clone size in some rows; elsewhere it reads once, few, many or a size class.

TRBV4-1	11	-	ASSRDRGYEQY
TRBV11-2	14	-	ASGNGGVAGGGEQF
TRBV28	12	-	ASRTDRLVYEQY
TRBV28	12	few	ASSFVSRGETQY
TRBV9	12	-	ASSPRSFSGELF
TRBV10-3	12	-	AIRGTGVQETQY
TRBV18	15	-	ASLPGGSRRSYNEQF
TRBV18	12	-	ASSPPSKADTQY
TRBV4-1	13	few	ASSARWDRGYGYT
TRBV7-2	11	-	ASRGRGNTEAF
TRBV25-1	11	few	ASRQESTGELF
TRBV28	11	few	ASNSGGGETQY
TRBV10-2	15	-	ASSESLGGTRTDTQY
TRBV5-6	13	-	ASSLGVGTGRSYT
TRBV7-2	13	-	ASSFTTTLPDTQY
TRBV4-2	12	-	ASSQDLDSYEQY